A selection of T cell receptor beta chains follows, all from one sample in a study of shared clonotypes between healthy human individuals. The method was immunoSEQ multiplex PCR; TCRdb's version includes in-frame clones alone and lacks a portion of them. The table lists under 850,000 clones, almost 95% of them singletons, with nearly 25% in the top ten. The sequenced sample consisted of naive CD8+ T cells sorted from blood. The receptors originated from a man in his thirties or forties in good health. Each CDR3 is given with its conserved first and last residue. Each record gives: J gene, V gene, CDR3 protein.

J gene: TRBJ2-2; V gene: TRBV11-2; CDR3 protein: CASSLVGSVNTGELFF
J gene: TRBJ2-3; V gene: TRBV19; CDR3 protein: CASSTMSSGIPDTQYF
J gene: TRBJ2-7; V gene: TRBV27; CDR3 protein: CASSLGGNNEQYF
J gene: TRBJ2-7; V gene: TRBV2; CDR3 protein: CASSVTPDGYLSYEQYF
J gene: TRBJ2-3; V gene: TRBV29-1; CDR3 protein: CSVDYGGGRDYTQYF
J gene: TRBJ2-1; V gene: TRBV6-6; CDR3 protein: CASSHMDRASDEQFF
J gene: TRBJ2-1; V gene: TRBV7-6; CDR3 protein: CASSLTGFRQGDYNEQFF
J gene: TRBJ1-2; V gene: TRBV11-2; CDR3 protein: CASSLVRADGYTF
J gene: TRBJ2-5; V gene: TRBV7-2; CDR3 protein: CASSLNSVRTQYF
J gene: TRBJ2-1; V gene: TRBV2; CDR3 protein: CASTAGLRNEQFF
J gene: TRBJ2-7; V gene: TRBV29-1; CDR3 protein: CSVWAPARPLAGLGASYEQYF
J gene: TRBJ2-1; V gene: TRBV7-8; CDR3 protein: CASSLPRTGEGRTGYNEQFF
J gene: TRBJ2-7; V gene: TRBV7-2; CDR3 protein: CASSLNHEQYF
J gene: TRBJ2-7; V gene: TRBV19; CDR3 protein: CASSTGTGGYEQYF
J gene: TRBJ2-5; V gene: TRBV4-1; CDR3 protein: CASSQEVGTSGRYQETQYF
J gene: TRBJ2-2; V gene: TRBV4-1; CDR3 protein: CASSQGAGDTGELFF
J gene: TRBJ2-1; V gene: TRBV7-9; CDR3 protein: CASSLISEYNEQFF
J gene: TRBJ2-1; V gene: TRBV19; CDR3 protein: CASSIGLAYNEQFF
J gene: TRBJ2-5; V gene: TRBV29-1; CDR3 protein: CSVEVVVGAGVQETQYF
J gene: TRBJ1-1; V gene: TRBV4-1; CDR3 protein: CASSQEPEMNTEAFF
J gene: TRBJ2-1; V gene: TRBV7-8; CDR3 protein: CASSSLAGGSSYNEQFF
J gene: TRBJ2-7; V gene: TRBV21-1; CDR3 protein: CASSKAGQGSYEQYF
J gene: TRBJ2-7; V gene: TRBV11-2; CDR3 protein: CASSLDHRDTTYEQYF
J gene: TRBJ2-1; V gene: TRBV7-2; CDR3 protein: CASSLRKGRQFF
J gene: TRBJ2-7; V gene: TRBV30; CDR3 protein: CAWRPGQAYEQYF
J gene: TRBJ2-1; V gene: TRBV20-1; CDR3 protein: CSATHDEQFF
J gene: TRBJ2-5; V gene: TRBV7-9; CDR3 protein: CASSPPAVGVEETQYF
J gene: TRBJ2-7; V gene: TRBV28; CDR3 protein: CACFGTSSAAYEQYF
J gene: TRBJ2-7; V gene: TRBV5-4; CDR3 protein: CASSGTGTPTSYEQYF
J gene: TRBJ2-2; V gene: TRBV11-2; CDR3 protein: CASSLWTTGELFF
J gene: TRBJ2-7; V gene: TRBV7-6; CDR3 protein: CASSSMVTGAYEQYF
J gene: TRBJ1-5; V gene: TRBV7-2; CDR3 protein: CASSLGGVMGNSQPQHF
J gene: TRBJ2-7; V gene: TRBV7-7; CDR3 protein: CASSLRGNGNYEQYF
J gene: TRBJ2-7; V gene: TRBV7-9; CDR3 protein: CASSLVGGGASSYEQYF
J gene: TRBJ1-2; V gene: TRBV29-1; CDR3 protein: CSVAGQGRNYGYTF
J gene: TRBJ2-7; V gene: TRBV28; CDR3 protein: CASSLSVQPGTPWVEQYF
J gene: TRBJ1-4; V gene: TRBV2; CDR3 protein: CASTQGWGTNEKLFF
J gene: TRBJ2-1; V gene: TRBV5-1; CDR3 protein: CASSLDVAGVFLDYNEQFF
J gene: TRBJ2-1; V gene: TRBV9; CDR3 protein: CASSPRDLSLPSSYNEQFF
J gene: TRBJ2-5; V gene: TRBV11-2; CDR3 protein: CASSQMTDQETQYF
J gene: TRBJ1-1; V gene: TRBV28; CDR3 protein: CASSPRTDTEAFF
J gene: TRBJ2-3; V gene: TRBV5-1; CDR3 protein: CASSLGTSGSGTDTQYF
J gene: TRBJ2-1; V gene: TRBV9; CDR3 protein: CASSVGREGSNEQFF
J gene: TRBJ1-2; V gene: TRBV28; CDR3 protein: CASSSRRGNYGYTF
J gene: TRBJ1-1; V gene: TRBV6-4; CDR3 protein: CASRLTGGAGNTEAFF
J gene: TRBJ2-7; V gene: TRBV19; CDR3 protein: CASSMGGFFEQYF
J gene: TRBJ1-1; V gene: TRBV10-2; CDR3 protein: CASHGQGAATEAFF
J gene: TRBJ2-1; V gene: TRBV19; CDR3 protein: CASSMVINNEQFF
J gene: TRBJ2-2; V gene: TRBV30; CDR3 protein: CAWSGLAGELYTGELFF
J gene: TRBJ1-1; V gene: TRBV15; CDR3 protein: CATGGGNTEAFF
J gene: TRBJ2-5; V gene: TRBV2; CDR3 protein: CASSDGGLGETQYF
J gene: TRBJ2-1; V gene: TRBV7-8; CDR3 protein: CASSPILRLAARDNEQFF
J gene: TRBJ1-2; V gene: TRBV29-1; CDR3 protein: CSVETGRGDYGYTF
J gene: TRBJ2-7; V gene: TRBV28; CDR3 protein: CASSLRREWRYEQYF
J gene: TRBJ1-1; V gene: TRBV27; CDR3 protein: CASLRGYRAFF